This entry lists 17 T cell receptor beta chains sequenced from one sample in a study of identical twins. TCRdb reanalysed the 5' RACE reads using MiXCR and keeps one entry per CDR3 protein. This table holds hundreds of thousands of distinct CDR3 sequences, 8.5% to 9.5% found once. This sample was also put to use in a study of yellow fever vaccine responses in identical twins.

The sample consisted of PBMCs. All receptors derive from a woman in her late teens or twenties in good health.

This clonotype was observed a few times. CDR3 nucleotide sequence: TGTGCCAGCAGCTTAAGGAGCGGGGGGGACTCCTACAATGAGCAGTTCTTC. Translated, it gives CASSLRSGGDSYNEQFF. The rearrangement uses TRBV7-3 and TRBJ2-1; 10 positions agree with TRBD2. V trimming: 1 base; J trimming: 0 bases; junction bases outside the gene matches: 3. Germline V CDR1 and CDR2: SGHTA, FQGTGA. The CDR3 is 17 amino acids.

This rearrangement joins TRBV7-3 to TRBJ2-7, with 7 nucleotides matching TRBD1. V gave up 5 bases and J gave up 4 bases; unmatched junction bases: 11. The V gene's germline CDR1 is SGHTA and CDR2 FQGTGA. The CDR3 runs to 15 residues. CDR3: CASSPSDRPQYEQYF. CDR3 coding DNA: TGTGCCAGCAGCCCTTCGGACAGGCCTCAGTACGAGCAGTACTTC.

The J gene is TRBJ2-7, the V gene TRBV25-1, with a possible D match to TRBD1 (6 bases). CDR3 length: 12 amino acids. The V end lost 8 bases, the J end lost 4 bases, and 12 bases lay between the germline ends. CDR1 MGHDK and CDR2 SYGVNS come from the germline V gene. The CDR3 protein is CASGRTGYEQYF. CDR3 nucleotide sequence: TGTGCCAGCGGGCGTACAGGGTACGAGCAGTACTTC.

In this sample, this clonotype turned up a few times. J is TRBJ2-7 and V is TRBV7-8; 11 nucleotides match TRBD2. Germline CDR1 reads SGHVS; CDR2 reads FQNEAQ. After removal of 5 bases from V and 2 bases from J, the junction contained 5 bases not matched to a gene. The CDR3 covers 15 residues. The CDR3 sequence: CASSPSGGPAYEQYF. In DNA form, the CDR3 reads TGTGCCAGCAGCCCTAGCGGGGGGCCAGCCTACGAGCAGTACTTC.

This clonotype was seen only a few times. This sequence joins TRBV10-3 and TRBJ2-1; 13 bases are shared with TRBD2. Losses at the gene ends were 4 bases for V and 7 bases for J; bases not matched to a gene: 7. The CDR3 has 16 amino acids. CDR1 and CDR2 (germline): ENHRY, SYGVKD. The CDR3 DNA is TGTGCCATCAGTGGGGGGACTAGCGGGATTCAGAATGAGCAGTTCTTC. Protein product: CAISGGTSGIQNEQFF.

This clonotype has at least ten counts. The chain uses TRBV12-3 or TRBV12-4 and TRBJ2-7; D possibly uses TRBD1 or TRBD2 (5 bases each). V was shortened by 3 bases and J by 4 bases, with 10 bases between the two germline ends. This CDR3 comprises 13 residues. The DNA for the CDR3 is TGTGCCAGCAGTTTGGTCAGGGAGTACGAGCAGTACTTC. Its translation is CASSLVREYEQYF.

This clonotype was seen only a few times. Just one base apart from a much larger clone, this may be a read error. The chain joins TRBV6-2 or TRBV6-3 to TRBJ2-7; 11 bases align to TRBD2. The V and J ends lost 5 bases and 2 bases, in that order; junction bases with no gene match: 2. The CDR3 spans 14 residues. Germline loops: CDR1 MNHEY, CDR2 SVGEGT. In nucleotides, the CDR3 is TGTGCCAGCAGTACGGGACTAGCGGCCTACGAGCAGTACTTC. It encodes CASSTGLAAYEQYF.

The chain carries TRBV9 and TRBJ2-3; D not certain. The CDR3 is made up of 14 amino acids. The V gene lost 1 base and the J gene lost 4 bases, with 10 bases spanning the gap. In germline, CDR1 is SGDLS, CDR2 YYNGEE. CDR3 DNA: TGTGCCAGCAGCGTATTCGGGTTTGCAGATACGCAGTATTTT. This gives the protein CASSVFGFADTQYF. The full variable domain, completed using reference TRBV9 and TRBJ2-3, is DSGVTQTPKHLITATGQRVTLRCSPRSGDLSVYWYQQSLDQGLQFLIQYYNGEERAKGNILERFSAQQFPDLHSELNLSSLELGDSALYFCASSVFGFADTQYFGPGTRLTVL.

This clonotype was seen a few times. Written as DNA, the CDR3 is TGTGCCAGCAGCTTTCACAGGGAAGGTGAAAAACTGTTTTTT. This codes for CASSFHREGEKLFF. The chain uses TRBV7-9 and TRBJ1-4; D perhaps matches TRBD1 (6 bases). The V gene lost 3 bases and the J gene lost 7 bases, with 12 bases spanning the gap. The CDR3 length is 14 residues. Per germline, CDR1 SEHNR and CDR2 FQNEAQ (reference sequence). Combining the CDR3 with reference TRBV7-9 and TRBJ1-4 gives the whole variable domain DTGVSQNPRHKITKRGQNVTFRCDPISEHNRLYWYRQTLGQGPEFLTYFQNEAQLEKSRLLSDRFSAERPKGSFSTLEIQRTEQGDSAMYLCASSFHREGEKLFFGSGTQLSVL.

This rearrangement joins TRBV3-1 to TRBJ2-1; 13 bases line up with TRBD2. V lost 4 bases and J lost 3; bases outside the gene matches: 9. Germline-derived CDR1 and CDR2 are LGHDT and YNNKEL (reference sequence). This CDR3 has 18 residues. The CDR3 spells CASSPGGLAGALYNEQFF. The CDR3 bases are TGTGCCAGCAGCCCCGGTGGACTAGCGGGGGCCCTCTACAATGAGCAGTTCTTC.

This clonotype was detected a few times. The chain links TRBV24-1 to TRBJ2-1; 9 bases fit TRBD1. After removal of 10 bases from V and 2 bases from J, the junction contained 2 bases not matched to a gene. The CDR3 has 13 residues. Per germline, CDR1 KGHDR and CDR2 SFDVKD. CDR3 sequence reads: CATGQGPYNEQFF. In nucleotides, the CDR3 is TGTGCCACGGGACAGGGTCCCTACAATGAGCAGTTCTTC.

This clonotype occurred many times. This sequence joins TRBV7-9 and TRBJ2-3; the D gene is possibly TRBD2 (5 bases). The CDR3 consists of 13 residues. V was shortened by 1 base and J by 6 bases, with 8 bases between the two germline ends. In germline, CDR1 is SEHNR, CDR2 FQNEAQ (reference sequence). The CDR3 region has the DNA TGTGCCAGCAGCTTAGGTCCTAGCGATACGCAGTATTTT. It encodes CASSLGPSDTQYF.

V gene TRBV7-8 combines with J gene TRBJ2-4; 7 positions agree with TRBD2. Germline V gives CDR1 SGHVS, CDR2 FQNEAQ. V gave up 1 base and J gave up 8 bases; unmatched junction bases: 2. CDR3 length: 13 amino acids. The CDR3 is CASSLDAGDIQYF. The DNA for the CDR3 is TGTGCCAGCAGCTTAGACGCGGGGGACATTCAGTACTTC.

This clonotype showed up just a few times. CDR3 nucleotide sequence: TGTGCCAGCAGCCAAGATCTTAACTCCTATAATTCACCCCTCCACTTT. This encodes CASSQDLNSYNSPLHF. The rearrangement uses TRBV3-1 and TRBJ1-6, with D unresolved. Trimming removed 0 bases from V and 0 bases from J, with 6 bases in between. Germline CDR1 reads LGHDT; CDR2 reads YNNKEL (reference sequence). This CDR3 spans 16 amino acids.

The chain combines TRBV20-1 with TRBJ2-3; no reliable D call. This CDR3 region has 11 residues. Germline V gene data show CDR1 as DFQATT and CDR2 as SNEGSKA (reference sequence). V was shortened by 7 bases and J by 2 bases, with 7 bases between the two germline ends. CDR3 region: CSELLTDTQYF. The CDR3 DNA reads as TGCAGTGAGCTTCTCACAGATACGCAGTATTTT.

This chain uses TRBV7-8 with TRBJ2-2; 8 bases are shared with TRBD1. V gave up 5 bases and J gave up 10 bases; unmatched junction bases: 9. The CDR3 has 14 amino acids. Germline values: CDR1 SGHVS, CDR2 FQNEAQ. The CDR3 reads CASSLKTGAVELFF. The CDR3 DNA reads TGTGCCAGCAGCCTAAAGACAGGGGCGGTGGAGCTGTTTTTT.

In this sample, this clonotype turned up a few times. J is TRBJ2-3 and V is TRBV28; 8 bases line up with TRBD1. V trimming: 7 bases; J trimming: 4 bases; junction bases outside the gene matches: 10. CDR1 and CDR2 (germline): MDHEN, SYDVKM. The CDR3 sequence is 15 residues long. DNA for the CDR3: TGTGCCAGCACCCAGGACAGGGCAGCCGCAGATACGCAGTATTTT. This encodes CASTQDRAAADTQYF.